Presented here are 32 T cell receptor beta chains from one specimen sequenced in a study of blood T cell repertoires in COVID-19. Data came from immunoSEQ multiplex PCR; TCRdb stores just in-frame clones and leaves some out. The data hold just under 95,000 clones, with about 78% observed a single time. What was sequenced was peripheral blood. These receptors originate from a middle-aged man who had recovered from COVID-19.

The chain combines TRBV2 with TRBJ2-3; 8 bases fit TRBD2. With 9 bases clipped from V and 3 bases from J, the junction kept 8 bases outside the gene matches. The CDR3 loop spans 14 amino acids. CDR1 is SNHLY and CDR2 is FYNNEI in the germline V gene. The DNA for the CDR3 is TGTGCCAGTACCGGGACTAGAAGAACAGATACGCAGTATTTT. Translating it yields CASTGTRRTDTQYF.

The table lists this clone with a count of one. The CDR3 nucleotides are TGTGCCAGCAGCCAAGGAGGTTTTACAGAAAAACTGTTTTTT. Translating it yields CASSQGGFTEKLFF. The V and J genes are TRBV14 and TRBJ1-4; no clear D. Per the germline V gene, CDR1 is SGHDN and CDR2 is FVKESK. V gave up 1 base and J gave up 8 bases, with 11 bases separating them. The CDR3 contains 14 residues.

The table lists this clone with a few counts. CDR3 residues: CASSRDRTGGWNTQYF. CDR3 in DNA: TGTGCCAGCTCACGTGACCGGACAGGGGGCTGGAATACGCAGTATTTT. This rearrangement joins TRBV18 to TRBJ2-3; 11 nucleotides align to TRBD1. V shed 4 bases, J shed 7 bases, and the junction held 10 bases outside the gene matches. Germline loops: CDR1 KGHSH, CDR2 LQKENI. CDR3 size: 16 residues.

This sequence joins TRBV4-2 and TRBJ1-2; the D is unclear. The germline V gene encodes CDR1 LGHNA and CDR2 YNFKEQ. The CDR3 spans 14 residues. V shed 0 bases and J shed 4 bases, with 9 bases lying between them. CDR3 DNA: TGTGCCAGCAGCCAAGAACAGTTCTCCTATGGCTACACCTTC. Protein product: CASSQEQFSYGYTF.

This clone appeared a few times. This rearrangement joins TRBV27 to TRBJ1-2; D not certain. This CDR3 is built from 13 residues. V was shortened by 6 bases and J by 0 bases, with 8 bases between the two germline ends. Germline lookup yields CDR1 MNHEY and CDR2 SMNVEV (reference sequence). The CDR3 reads CASSPGANYGYTF. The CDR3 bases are TGTGCCAGCAGCCCGGGAGCTAACTATGGCTACACCTTC.

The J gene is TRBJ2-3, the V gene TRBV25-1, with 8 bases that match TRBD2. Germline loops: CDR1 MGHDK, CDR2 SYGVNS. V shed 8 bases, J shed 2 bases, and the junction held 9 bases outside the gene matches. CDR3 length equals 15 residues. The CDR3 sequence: CASQTSGYSTDTQYF. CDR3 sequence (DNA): TGTGCCAGCCAAACTAGCGGATACTCCACAGATACGCAGTATTTT.

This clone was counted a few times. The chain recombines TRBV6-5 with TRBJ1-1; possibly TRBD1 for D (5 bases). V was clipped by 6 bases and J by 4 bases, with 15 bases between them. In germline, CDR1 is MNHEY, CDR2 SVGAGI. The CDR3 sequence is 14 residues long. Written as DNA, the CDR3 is TGTGCCAGCAGCATCAGGGAAAGAAGCACTGAAGCTTTCTTT. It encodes CASSIRERSTEAFF.

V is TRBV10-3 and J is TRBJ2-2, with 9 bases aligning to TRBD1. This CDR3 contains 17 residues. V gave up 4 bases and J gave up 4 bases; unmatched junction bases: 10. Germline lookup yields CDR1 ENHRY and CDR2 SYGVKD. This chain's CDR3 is CAISGGTGPLSTGELFF. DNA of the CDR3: TGTGCCATCAGTGGTGGGACAGGGCCCCTTTCCACCGGGGAGCTGTTTTTT.

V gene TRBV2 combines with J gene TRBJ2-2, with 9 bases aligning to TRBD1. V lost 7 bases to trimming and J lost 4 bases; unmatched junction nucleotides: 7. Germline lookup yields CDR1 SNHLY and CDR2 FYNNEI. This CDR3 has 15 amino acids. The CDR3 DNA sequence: TGTGCCAGCACCATCACAGGGGGCGGCACCGGGGAGCTGTTTTTT. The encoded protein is CASTITGGGTGELFF. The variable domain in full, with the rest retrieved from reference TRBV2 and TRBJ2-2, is EPEVTQTPSHQVTQMGQEVILRCVPISNHLYFYWYRQILGQKVEFLVSFYNNEISEKSEIFDDQFSVERPDGSNFTLKIRSTKLEDSAMYFCASTITGGGTGELFFGEGSRLTVL.

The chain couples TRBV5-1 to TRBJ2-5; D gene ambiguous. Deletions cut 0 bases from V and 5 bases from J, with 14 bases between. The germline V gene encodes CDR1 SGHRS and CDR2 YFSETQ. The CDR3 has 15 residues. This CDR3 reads CASSLVSSPAETQYF. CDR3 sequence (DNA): TGCGCCAGCAGCTTGGTTTCGTCCCCCGCGGAGACCCAGTACTTC.

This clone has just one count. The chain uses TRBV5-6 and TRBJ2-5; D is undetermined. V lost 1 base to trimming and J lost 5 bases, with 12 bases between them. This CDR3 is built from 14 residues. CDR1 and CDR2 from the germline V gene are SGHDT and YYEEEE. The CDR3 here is CASSLITGWETQYF. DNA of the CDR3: TGTGCCAGCAGCTTGATAACGGGTTGGGAGACCCAGTACTTC. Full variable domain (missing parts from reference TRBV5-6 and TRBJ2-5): DAGVTQSPTHLIKTRGQQVTLRCSPKSGHDTVSWYQQALGQGPQFIFQYYEEEERQRGNFPDRFSGHQFPNYSSELNVNALLLGDSALYLCASSLITGWETQYFGPGTRLLVL.

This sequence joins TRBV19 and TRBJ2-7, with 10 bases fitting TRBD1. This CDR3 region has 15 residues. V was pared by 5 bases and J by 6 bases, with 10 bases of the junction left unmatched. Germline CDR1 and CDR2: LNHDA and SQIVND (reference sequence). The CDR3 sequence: CASSGRDRGMSEQYF. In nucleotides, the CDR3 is TGTGCCAGTAGTGGCCGGGACAGGGGAATGAGCGAGCAGTACTTC.

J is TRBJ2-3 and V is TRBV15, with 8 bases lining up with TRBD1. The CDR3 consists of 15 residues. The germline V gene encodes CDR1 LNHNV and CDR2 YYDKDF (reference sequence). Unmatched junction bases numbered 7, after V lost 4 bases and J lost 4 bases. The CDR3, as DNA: TGTGCCACCAGCAAATCGGACAGGGACGCAGATACGCAGTATTTT. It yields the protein CATSKSDRDADTQYF.

The CDR3 DNA reads TGTGCCAGCGGAAACAGGGGGCAACTAACTAATGAAAAACTGTTTTTT. Its protein product is CASGNRGQLTNEKLFF. J is TRBJ1-4 and V is TRBV27; 9 nucleotides match TRBD1. Germline-derived CDR1 and CDR2 are MNHEY and SMNVEV (reference sequence). CDR3 length: 16 residues. V trimming: 8 bases; J trimming: 1 base; junction bases outside the gene matches: 8.

CDR3 region: CASSDTDRGYGYTF. The CDR3 coding sequence is TGTGCCAGCAGTGATACCGACAGGGGCTATGGCTACACCTTC. The rearrangement links TRBV6-4 to TRBJ1-2; 8 bases align to TRBD1. The CDR3 sequence is 14 residues long. The ends lost 3 bases at V and 4 bases at J; junction bases unmatched: 4. The germline V gene has CDR1 MRHNA and CDR2 SNTAGT.

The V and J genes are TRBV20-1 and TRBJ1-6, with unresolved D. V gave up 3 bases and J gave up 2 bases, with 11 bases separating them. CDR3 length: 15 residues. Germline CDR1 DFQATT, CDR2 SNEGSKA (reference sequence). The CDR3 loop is CSASLRGTYNSPLHF. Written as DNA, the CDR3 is TGCAGTGCTAGTCTCCGGGGAACCTATAATTCACCCCTCCACTTT.

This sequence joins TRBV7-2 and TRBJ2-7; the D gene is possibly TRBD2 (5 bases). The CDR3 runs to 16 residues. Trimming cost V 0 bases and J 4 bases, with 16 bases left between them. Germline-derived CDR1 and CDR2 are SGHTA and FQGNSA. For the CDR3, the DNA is TGTGCCAGCAGCTTAGCGCGGCCTAGCTTCCTATACGAGCAGTACTTC. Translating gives CASSLARPSFLYEQYF.

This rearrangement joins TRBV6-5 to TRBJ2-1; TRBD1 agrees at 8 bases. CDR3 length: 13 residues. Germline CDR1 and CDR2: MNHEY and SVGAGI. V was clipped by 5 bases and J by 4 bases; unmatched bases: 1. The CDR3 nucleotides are TGTGCCAGCAGTCGGACAGGGTACAATGAGCAGTTCTTC. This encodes CASSRTGYNEQFF.

Written as DNA, the CDR3 is TGTGCCAGCAGCTCGTTCTCGGGTCGGAGCAATCAGCCCCAGCATTTT. This codes for CASSSFSGRSNQPQHF. The genes are TRBV7-9 and TRBJ1-5; D remains ambiguous. With 4 bases removed from V and 1 base from J, the gap between germline ends came to 14 bases. CDR3 length: 16 residues. Germline CDR1 is SEHNR and CDR2 is FQNEAQ (reference sequence).

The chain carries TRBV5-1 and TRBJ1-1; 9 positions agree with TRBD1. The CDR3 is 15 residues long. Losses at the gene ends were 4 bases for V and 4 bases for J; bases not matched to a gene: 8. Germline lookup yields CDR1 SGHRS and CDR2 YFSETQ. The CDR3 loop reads CASSLGTGWGTEAFF. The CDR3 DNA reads TGCGCCAGCAGCCTGGGGACAGGGTGGGGCACTGAAGCTTTCTTT.

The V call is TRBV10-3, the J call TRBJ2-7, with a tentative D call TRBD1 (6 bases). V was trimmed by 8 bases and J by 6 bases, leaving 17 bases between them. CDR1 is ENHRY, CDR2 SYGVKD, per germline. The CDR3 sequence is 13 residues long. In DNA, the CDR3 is TGTGCCATCTCCCCAGGGGTATTGGGCGAGCAGTACTTC. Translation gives CAISPGVLGEQYF.

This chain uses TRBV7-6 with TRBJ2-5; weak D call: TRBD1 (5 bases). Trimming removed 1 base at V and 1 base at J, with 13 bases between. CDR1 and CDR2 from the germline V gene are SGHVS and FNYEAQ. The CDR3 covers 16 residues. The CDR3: CASSLVGQARQETQYF. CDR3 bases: TGTGCCAGCAGCTTAGTGGGGCAGGCCCGCCAAGAGACCCAGTACTTC.

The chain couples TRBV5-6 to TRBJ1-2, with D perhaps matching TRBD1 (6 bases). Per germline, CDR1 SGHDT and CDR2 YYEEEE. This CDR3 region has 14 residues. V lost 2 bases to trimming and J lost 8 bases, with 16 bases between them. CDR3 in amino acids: CASSLRHAGVGYTF. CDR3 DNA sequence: TGTGCCAGCAGCTTAAGACATGCAGGGGTAGGCTACACCTTC. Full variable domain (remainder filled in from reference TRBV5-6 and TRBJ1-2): DAGVTQSPTHLIKTRGQQVTLRCSPKSGHDTVSWYQQALGQGPQFIFQYYEEEERQRGNFPDRFSGHQFPNYSSELNVNALLLGDSALYLCASSLRHAGVGYTFGSGTRLTVV.

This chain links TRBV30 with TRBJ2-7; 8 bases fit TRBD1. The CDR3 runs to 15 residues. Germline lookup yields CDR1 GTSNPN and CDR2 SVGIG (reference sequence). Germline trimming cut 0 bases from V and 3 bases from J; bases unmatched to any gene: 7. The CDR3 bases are TGTGCCTGGAGTGTAGCCGGGACAGGACTCTACGAGCAGTACTTC. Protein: CAWSVAGTGLYEQYF.

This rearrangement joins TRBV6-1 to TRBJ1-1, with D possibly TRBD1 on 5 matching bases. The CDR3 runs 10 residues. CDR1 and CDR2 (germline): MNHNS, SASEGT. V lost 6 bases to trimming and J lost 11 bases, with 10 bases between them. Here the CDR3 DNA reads TGTGCCAGCAGAAAAGCAGGGGCTTTCTTT. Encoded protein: CASRKAGAFF.

CDR3 nucleotides: TGTGCCAGTAGCAACGGTTTTAGGACAGCTAGCTACACCTTC. Encoded protein: CASSNGFRTASYTF. This chain links TRBV19 with TRBJ1-2; D possibly corresponds to TRBD1 (6 bases). Trimming pared 6 bases from V and 9 bases from J, leaving 20 bases between. Germline-derived CDR1 and CDR2 are LNHDA and SQIVND (reference sequence). The CDR3 is made up of 14 amino acids. The full variable domain, with the rest looked up from reference TRBV19 and TRBJ1-2, is DGGITQSPKYLFRKEGQNVTLSCEQNLNHDAMYWYRQDPGQGLRLIYYSQIVNDFQKGDIAEGYSVSREKKESFPLTVTSAQKNPTAFYLCASSNGFRTASYTFGSGTRLTVV.

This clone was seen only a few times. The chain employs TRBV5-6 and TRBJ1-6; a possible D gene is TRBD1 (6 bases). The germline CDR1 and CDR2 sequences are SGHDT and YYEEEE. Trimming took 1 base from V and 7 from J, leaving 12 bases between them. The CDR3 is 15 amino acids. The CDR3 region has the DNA TGTGCCAGCAGCTTGCGGGGGGCTCGGAATTCACCCCTCCACTTT. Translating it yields CASSLRGARNSPLHF.

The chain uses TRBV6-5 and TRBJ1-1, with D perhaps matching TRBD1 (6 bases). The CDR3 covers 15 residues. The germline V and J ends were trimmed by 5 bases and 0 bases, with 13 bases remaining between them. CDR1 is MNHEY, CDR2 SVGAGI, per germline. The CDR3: CASSKQGGLNTEAFF. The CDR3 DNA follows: TGTGCCAGCAGTAAACAGGGCGGATTGAACACTGAAGCTTTCTTT.

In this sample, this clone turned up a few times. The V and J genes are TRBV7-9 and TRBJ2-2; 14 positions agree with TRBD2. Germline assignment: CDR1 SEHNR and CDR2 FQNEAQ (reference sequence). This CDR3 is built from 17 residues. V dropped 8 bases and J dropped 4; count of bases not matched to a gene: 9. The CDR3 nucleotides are TGTGCCAGCCAACTGACTAGCGGGAGGGTCGGCACCGGGGAGCTGTTTTTT. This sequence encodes CASQLTSGRVGTGELFF.

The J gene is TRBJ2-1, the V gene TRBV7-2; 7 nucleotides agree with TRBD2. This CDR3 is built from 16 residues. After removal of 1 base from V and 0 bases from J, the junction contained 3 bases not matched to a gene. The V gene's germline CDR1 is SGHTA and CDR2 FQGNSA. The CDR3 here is CASSLDGGSSYNEQFF. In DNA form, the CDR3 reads TGTGCCAGCAGCTTAGACGGCGGGAGCTCCTACAATGAGCAGTTCTTC.

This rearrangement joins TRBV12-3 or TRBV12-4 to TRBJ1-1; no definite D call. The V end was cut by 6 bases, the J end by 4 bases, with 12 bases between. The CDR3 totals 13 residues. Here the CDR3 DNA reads TGTGCCAGCAGACGACGGGAGCCCACTGAAGCTTTCTTT. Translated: CASRRREPTEAFF.

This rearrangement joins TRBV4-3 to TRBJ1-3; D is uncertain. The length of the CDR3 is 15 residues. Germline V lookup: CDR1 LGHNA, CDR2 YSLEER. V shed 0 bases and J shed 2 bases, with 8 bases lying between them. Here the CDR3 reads CASSQDGSPGNTIYF. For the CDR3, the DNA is TGCGCCAGCAGCCAAGATGGGAGCCCTGGAAACACCATATATTTT.